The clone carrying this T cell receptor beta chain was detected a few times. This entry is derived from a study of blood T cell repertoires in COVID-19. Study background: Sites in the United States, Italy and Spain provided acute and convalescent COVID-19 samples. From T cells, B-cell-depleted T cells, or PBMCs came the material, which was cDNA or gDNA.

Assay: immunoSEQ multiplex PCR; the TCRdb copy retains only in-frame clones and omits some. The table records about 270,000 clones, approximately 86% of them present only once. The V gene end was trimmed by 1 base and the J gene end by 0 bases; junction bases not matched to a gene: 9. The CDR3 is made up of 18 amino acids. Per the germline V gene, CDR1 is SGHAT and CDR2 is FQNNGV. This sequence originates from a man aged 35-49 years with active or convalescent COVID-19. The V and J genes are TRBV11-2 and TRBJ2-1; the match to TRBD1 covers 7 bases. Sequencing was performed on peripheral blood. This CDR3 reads CASSLGEEQGTSYNEQFF. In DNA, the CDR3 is TGTGCCAGCAGCTTAGGTGAGGAACAGGGGACCTCCTACAATGAGCAGTTCTTC.